This T cell receptor beta chain stems from a study of CD8+ T cells in alopecia areata. Study results and caveats: Tofacitinib yielded significantly lower scalp clonality and fewer expanded CD8+ clones among the top 100.

CDR1 is LNHDA and CDR2 is SQIVND in the germline V gene (reference sequence). V shed 8 bases and J shed 10 bases, with 8 bases lying between them. CDR3 size: 10 residues. This clone was counted between two and nine times. Its antigen is as yet unknown. Treatment defined: oral pan-JAK inhibitor, 5-10 mg twice daily. Sequencing used cDNA as its template, made by extracting RNA and reverse transcribing it. The table came from immunoSEQ multiplex PCR; TCRdb's copy has only in-frame clones and leaves some out. Seen here are around 200,000 clones, around half observed once, and the top ten hold approximately 10%.

The V call is TRBV19, the J call TRBJ1-4; D unclear. The TCR originated in a human donor with alopecia areata. Sequences were derived from CD8+ T cells sorted from blood, sampled at week 24, from a patient treated with tofacitinib. The CDR3 sequence: CASGPGKLFF. CDR3 DNA: TGTGCCAGTGGTCCGGGAAAACTGTTTTTT.